This T cell receptor beta chain originates from a study of cytomegalovirus exposure and HLA in healthy donors. Overall study findings and caveats: Cytomegalovirus association was listed for about 170 TCR beta chains. Within the data, a cluster of highly shared sequence variants was likely a sequencing artifact.

Germline V gives CDR1 GTSNPN, CDR2 SVGIG (reference sequence). The CDR3 is 15 amino acids. PCR employed 60 Vbeta and 13 Jbeta primers. The assay was immunoSEQ multiplex PCR, and TCRdb's table has in-frame clones only and misses some. The sample is made up of around 71,000 clones, and the top ten hold around 1.6% of it. About this clone: As yet, its antigen is unknown. At one end, the junction sequence differs from germline, possibly due to a read error.

The V and J genes are TRBV30 and TRBJ2-7; 9 bases are shared with TRBD2. This TCR was recovered from a woman in her twenties or thirties in good health and CMV-seronegative. Material for sequencing was PBMCs. CDR3 in DNA: TGTGCCGGGAGTCCTCAGGGCGGGAGGGCCAACGAGCAGTACTTC. The encoded protein is CAGSPQGGRANEQYF.